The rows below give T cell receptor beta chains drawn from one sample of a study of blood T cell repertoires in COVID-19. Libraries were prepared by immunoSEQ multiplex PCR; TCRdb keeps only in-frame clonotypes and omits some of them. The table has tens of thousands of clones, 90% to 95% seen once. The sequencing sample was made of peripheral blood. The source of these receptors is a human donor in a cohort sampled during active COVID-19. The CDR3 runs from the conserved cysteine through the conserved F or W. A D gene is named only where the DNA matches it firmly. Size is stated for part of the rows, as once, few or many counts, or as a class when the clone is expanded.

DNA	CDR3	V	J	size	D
TGCGCCAGCAGCCTTGGACAGGGGGCAAGTAATTCACCCCTCCACTTT	CASSLGQGASNSPLHF	TRBV4-1	TRBJ1-6	NA	TRBD1
TGTGCCAGCAAGCGGGGGGACAGTTTTAACTATGGCTACACCTTC	CASKRGDSFNYGYTF	TRBV6-5	TRBJ1-2	NA	TRBD1
TGCGCCAGCAGCTTAGGGCAGGGTCAGCCCCAGCATTTT	CASSLGQGQPQHF	TRBV5-1	TRBJ1-5	NA	NA
TGCGCCAGCAGCTTTAACGGGAGGAGCACAGATACGCAGTATTTT	CASSFNGRSTDTQYF	TRBV5-1	TRBJ2-3	NA	TRBD2
TGTGCCAGCAGCCGGTGCCTTACGGGGGGGCAACTATGTGAAGCTTTCTTT	CASSRCLTGGQLCEAFF	TRBV3-1/TRBV3-2	TRBJ1-1	NA	NA
TGTGCCAGCACTAAACCCGGAGGGGTGAACACTGAAGCTTTCTTT	CASTKPGGVNTEAFF	TRBV7-9	TRBJ1-1	NA	NA
TGCGCCAGCAGCACACAAGAGACCCAGTACTTC	CASSTQETQYF	TRBV5-1	TRBJ2-5	once	NA
TGTGCCAGCAGTTATTCGGGACAGCTCTATGGCTACACCTTC	CASSYSGQLYGYTF	TRBV27	TRBJ1-2	NA	TRBD1
TGTGCCAGCAGTTACATAGCCCCGGCGGGAGAGACCCAGTACTTC	CASSYIAPAGETQYF	TRBV6-5	TRBJ2-5	NA	NA
TGTGCCAGCAGCCCACGATCCGGGACACTCCACACTGAAGCTTTCTTT	CASSPRSGTLHTEAFF	TRBV5-6	TRBJ1-1	NA	NA
TGTGCCAGCAGCCCCAGACAGGGGATGAAGGATTCACCCCTCCACTTT	CASSPRQGMKDSPLHF	TRBV14	TRBJ1-6	NA	TRBD1
TGTGCCATCAGTGAGTCGACGGTAGCGGGAGGCACAGATACGCAGTATTTT	CAISESTVAGGTDTQYF	TRBV10-3	TRBJ2-3	NA	TRBD2
TGTGCCAGCAGCCAACAGGGTGGACTAGCGGGAGTCAATGAGCAGTTCTTC	CASSQQGGLAGVNEQFF	TRBV5-6	TRBJ2-1	NA	TRBD2
TGTGCCAGCAGCCTTGGGGGACAGGGCAGAAATTCACCCCTCCACTTT	CASSLGGQGRNSPLHF	TRBV3-1/TRBV3-2	TRBJ1-6	NA	TRBD1
TGCGCCAGCAGCTCCGGGACAGGGGGCGACTATGGCTACACCTTC	CASSSGTGGDYGYTF	TRBV5-1	TRBJ1-2	NA	TRBD1
TGTGCCAGTAGTATAGGAGTATCCCTTAGCTCCTACGAGCAGTACTTC	CASSIGVSLSSYEQYF	TRBV19	TRBJ2-7	few	NA
TGTGCCAGTAGTCCACACCTCCGACTAGTCCATACGAATGAGCAGTTCTTC	CASSPHLRLVHTNEQFF	TRBV19	TRBJ2-1	once	NA
TGTGCCAGCAAGCCAATAGGGGGATTGAACACTGAAGCTTTCTTT	CASKPIGGLNTEAFF	TRBV11-3	TRBJ1-1	NA	NA
TGTGCCAGCAGCTTACTTCCACACTCTGGAAACACCATATATTTT	CASSLLPHSGNTIYF	TRBV11-2	TRBJ1-3	NA	NA
TGTGCCAGCAGCCTTTCCGGTGGGACTGCTGGGGCCAACGTCCTGACTTTC	CASSLSGGTAGANVLTF	TRBV3-1/TRBV3-2	TRBJ2-6	NA	NA
TGTGCCAGCAGCTTAGAGGCAGGATTCGGGAACACTGAAGCTTTCTTT	CASSLEAGFGNTEAFF	TRBV7-9	TRBJ1-1	NA	NA
TGTGCCTGGAGTTTAGGACTGAATCAGCCCCAGCATTTT	CAWSLGLNQPQHF	TRBV30	TRBJ1-5	NA	NA
TGTGCCAGCAGTGAAGGACTAGCGGGAGAAAAAGGGGCGCTGGATACGCAGTATTTT	CASSEGLAGEKGALDTQYF	TRBV6-4	TRBJ2-3	NA	TRBD2
TGCGCCAGCAGCTTGGTCCCAGGGACAGGGCTTTCTGAGCAGTACTTC	CASSLVPGTGLSEQYF	TRBV5-1	TRBJ2-7	NA	TRBD1
TGTGCCATCAGTGAGTGGGGAAGCGGGACCTCCTACAATGAGCAGTTCTTC	CAISEWGSGTSYNEQFF	TRBV10-3	TRBJ2-1	NA	TRBD2
TGTGCCAGCAGCTTCGGACGGGAGGCAATATTATATCACACAGATACGCAGTATTTT	CASSFGREAILYHTDTQYF	TRBV13	TRBJ2-3	NA	TRBD2
TGTGCCAGCAGTGTCCAGGGACAGGGGTCAGATACGCAGTATTTT	CASSVQGQGSDTQYF	TRBV2	TRBJ2-3	NA	TRBD1
TGTGCCAGCAGCTTAGATCTCCCGGCCAGCGGAAAAGATACGCAGTATTTT	CASSLDLPASGKDTQYF	TRBV11-2	TRBJ2-3	NA	NA
TGTGCCACTTTACCGGGACTAGCCGGAGAGACCCAGTACTTC	CATLPGLAGETQYF	TRBV28	TRBJ2-5	NA	TRBD2
TGTGCCAGCAGTTACGGGGGGGGCTATGGCTACACCTTC	CASSYGGGYGYTF	TRBV6-5	TRBJ1-2	NA	NA
TGCGCCAGCAGTCCTGGGCCCCTCGGCACTGAAGCTTTCTTT	CASSPGPLGTEAFF	TRBV4-1	TRBJ1-1	NA	NA
TGTGCCAGCAGCTTCCGGCAGGGGGCCACCGGGGAGCTGTTTTTT	CASSFRQGATGELFF	TRBV7-2	TRBJ2-2	NA	TRBD1
TGTGCCAGCAGCCCTTACCGACTGGGGGCGACCACAGATACGCAGTATTTT	CASSPYRLGATTDTQYF	TRBV3-1/TRBV3-2	TRBJ2-3	NA	NA
TGTGCCAGCAGCGTAGTAGGATTCAGGGGGCAAGGTTGGAATGAGCAGTTCTTC	CASSVVGFRGQGWNEQFF	TRBV9	TRBJ2-1	NA	TRBD1
TGTGCCACCAGTGATTGGACAGGGTTGGAAGCTTTCTTT	CATSDWTGLEAFF	TRBV24-1	TRBJ1-1	NA	TRBD1
TGTGCCAGCAGTTTGGGGGGACTAGGCTCCTACAATGAGCAGTTCTTC	CASSLGGLGSYNEQFF	TRBV27	TRBJ2-1	NA	TRBD2
TGTGCCAGCAGCCAACAGGCGGGGGGCATGAACACTGAAGCTTTCTTT	CASSQQAGGMNTEAFF	TRBV3-1/TRBV3-2	TRBJ1-1	NA	NA
TGTGCCAGCAGTCCTACAGGGGACGAGCAGTACTTC	CASSPTGDEQYF	TRBV6-6	TRBJ2-7	NA	TRBD1
TGTGCCAGCAGCTTGCCGGGACAGGGGGCGCGGGTCACTGAAGCTTTCTTT	CASSLPGQGARVTEAFF	TRBV7-9	TRBJ1-1	NA	TRBD1
TGTGCCAGCAGCTTAGATTTAGGCGGGCGACTATCCTACAATGAGCAGTTCTTC	CASSLDLGGRLSYNEQFF	TRBV11-3	TRBJ2-1	NA	NA
TGTGCCAGTAGTATAGTTAGAGGGTCGACCCAGTACTTC	CASSIVRGSTQYF	TRBV19	TRBJ2-5	NA	NA
TGTGCCAGCAGCAGTCGACAGGCGGTGAACTATGGCTACACCTTC	CASSSRQAVNYGYTF	TRBV13	TRBJ1-2	NA	NA
TGTGCCAGCAGTGAAATCACAGGGCAAAATTCACCCCTCCACTTT	CASSEITGQNSPLHF	TRBV2	TRBJ1-6	NA	NA
TGTGCCAGCGTGACAGGGGGTGTGAGTGGCTACACCTTC	CASVTGGVSGYTF	TRBV2	TRBJ1-2	NA	TRBD1
TGTGCCAGCAGGATTACCACAGGGAACACCGGGGAGCTGTTTTTT	CASRITTGNTGELFF	TRBV6-5	TRBJ2-2	NA	NA
TGTGCCAGCAGCTTAGGAATAGCGGGAGTGAACGAGCAGTACTTC	CASSLGIAGVNEQYF	TRBV11-3	TRBJ2-7	NA	TRBD2
TGTGCCAGCAGCTTGGGGACAGGGGCTTTGGACAATGAGCAGTTCTTC	CASSLGTGALDNEQFF	TRBV5-6	TRBJ2-1	once	TRBD1